A single sample is the source of the 9 T cell receptor beta chains below, sequenced in a study of OX40 agonist ivuxolimab in advanced cancers. Produced via immunoSEQ multiplex PCR; TCRdb's table is partial and in-frame only. This sample yields 100,000 to 120,000 clones, of which around nine tenths are seen a single time; approximately 0.29% belongs to the top ten. Here the sequenced sample was CD4+ or CD8+ T cells sorted from blood, taken in a trial of the OX40 agonist ivuxolimab. Source of these receptors: an adult with an advanced solid tumor such as melanoma, head and neck, liver or kidney cancer.

The chain joins TRBV11-2 to TRBJ2-3; 12 nucleotides match TRBD2. Germline lookup yields CDR1 SGHAT and CDR2 FQNNGV. V gave up 0 bases and J gave up 6 bases; unmatched junction bases: 10. The CDR3 sequence is 18 residues long. This CDR3 reads CASSLDRRTSGKADTQYF. CDR3 nucleotides: TGTGCCAGCAGCTTAGATCGAAGGACTAGCGGGAAGGCGGATACGCAGTATTTT. Full variable domain (outside the CDR3, taken from reference TRBV11-2 and TRBJ2-3): EAGVAQSPRYKIIEKRQSVAFWCNPISGHATLYWYQQILGQGPKLLIQFQNNGVVDDSQLPKDRFSAERLKGVDSTLKIQPAKLEDSAVYLCASSLDRRTSGKADTQYFGPGTRLTVL.

The chain carries TRBV7-2 and TRBJ2-3; no clear D. Trimming removed 4 bases from V and 3 bases from J, with 14 bases in between. The CDR3 spans 15 residues. Germline CDR1 reads SGHTA; CDR2 reads FQGNSA. In DNA form, the CDR3 reads TGTGCCAGCAGCTCAGAAGGGAAGGAGACAGATACGCAGTATTTT. This gives the protein CASSSEGKETDTQYF.

The rearrangement joins TRBV6-5 to TRBJ2-1; unclear D gene. Looked up from germline, CDR1 is MNHEY and CDR2 is SVGAGI. V was trimmed by 6 bases and J by 6 bases, leaving 15 bases between them. CDR3 length equals 14 residues. In DNA, the CDR3 is TGTGCCAGCAGACCGGCAGAATTTGGCAATGAGCAGTTCTTC. It encodes CASRPAEFGNEQFF.

Of note for this clone: The same CDR3 can be traced to other DNA sequences in this sample. The gene calls are TRBV19 and TRBJ1-2; tentative D call: TRBD1 (5 bases). Germline CDR1 reads LNHDA; CDR2 reads SQIVND (reference sequence). This CDR3 has 14 amino acids. The V end was cut by 6 bases, the J end by 5 bases, with 16 bases between. CDR3 amino acids: CASSRDRGFYGYTF. The CDR3 DNA reads as TGTGCCAGTAGCCGGGATAGGGGTTTTTATGGCTACACCTTC.

The CDR3 spells CASSTREGQPQYF. CDR3 coding DNA: TGTGCCAGCAGCACACGTGAGGGACAGCCGCAGTACTTC. The chain combines TRBV7-2 with TRBJ2-7; 7 nucleotides line up with TRBD1. Unmatched junction bases numbered 10, after V lost 5 bases and J lost 9 bases. Germline V gives CDR1 SGHTA, CDR2 FQGNSA. The CDR3 runs to 13 residues.

The chain combines TRBV5-5 with TRBJ1-5, with 9 bases fitting TRBD1. Germline CDR1 is SGHKS and CDR2 is YYEKEE (reference sequence). Trimming removed 4 bases from V and 5 bases from J; junction bases left unmatched: 7. The CDR3 contains 15 residues. Here the CDR3 reads CASSQGQGPDQPQHF. The CDR3, as DNA: TGTGCCAGCAGCCAAGGACAGGGGCCTGATCAGCCCCAGCATTTT.

This clone was counted once. This chain joins TRBV7-9 and TRBJ2-7, with D possibly matching TRBD2 (7 bases). The V gene's germline CDR1 is SEHNR and CDR2 FQNEAQ (reference sequence). V gave up 10 bases and J gave up 1 base, with 17 bases separating them. The CDR3 totals 14 residues. The CDR3: CAISRGAGSYEQYF. CDR3 DNA: TGTGCCATCAGTCGGGGGGCGGGTTCCTACGAGCAGTACTTC.

The chain joins TRBV7-2 to TRBJ1-3; D unresolved. Between the trimmed V and J ends, which lost 1 base and 8 bases, there was a span of 12 bases. From germline, CDR1 is SGHTA and CDR2 FQGNSA. The CDR3 length is 14 residues. The CDR3 loop reads CASSLVRAQDTIYF. CDR3 in DNA: TGTGCCAGCAGCTTAGTAAGGGCCCAGGACACCATATATTTT.

This chain connects TRBV4-3 to TRBJ1-4; the D is unclear. CDR1 is LGHNA, CDR2 YSLEER, per germline. The ends were cut back, 0 bases at V and 0 bases at J, with 2 bases in the middle. The CDR3 is made up of 14 amino acids. This CDR3 is CASSQEPTNEKLFF. The CDR3 coding sequence is TGCGCCAGCAGCCAAGAACCAACTAATGAAAAACTGTTTTTT.